Listed below are T cell receptor beta chains from one sample, sequenced in a study of OX40 agonist ivuxolimab in advanced cancers. Here immunoSEQ multiplex PCR was the method, and the copy in TCRdb shows in-frame clones only, minus some. The table shows 80,000 to 100,000 clones, with about 87% occurring only once. Source: CD4+ or CD8+ T cells sorted from blood, taken in a trial of the OX40 agonist ivuxolimab. Receptors were obtained from an adult with an advanced solid tumor such as melanoma, head and neck, liver or kidney cancer. Both conserved end residues are part of each CDR3. D genes are given only for firm matches. Only part of the rows carry a size: once, few, many, or a class if the clone is expanded.

>TRBJ1-5|TRBV6-6|NA|NA
TGTGCCAGCAGTTACCAGGAATTGGGGAATCAGCCCCAGCATTTT
CASSYQELGNQPQHF
>TRBJ1-2|TRBV28|NA|NA
TGTGCCAGCCGGAGCGGGGGGGCTGTTCGAAATGGCTACACCTTC
CASRSGGAVRNGYTF
>TRBJ2-3|TRBV7-3|TRBD2|NA
TGTGCCAGCAGCTCAACCCCGGGACTAGAGGATACGCAGTATTTT
CASSSTPGLEDTQYF
>TRBJ2-5|TRBV21-1|NA|NA
TGTGCCAGCAGCGCTTTTGAATTGGCAGGGAGGAAAGAGACCCAGTACTTC
CASSAFELAGRKETQYF
>TRBJ1-1|TRBV5-1|TRBD1|NA
TGCGCCAGCAGCCGGACAGGGGACACTGAAGCTTTCTTT
CASSRTGDTEAFF
>TRBJ1-5|TRBV19|TRBD1|NA
TGTGCCAGTATTGGGGGGACAGGGGTCGGAGGCAATCAGCCCCAGCATTTT
CASIGGTGVGGNQPQHF
>TRBJ1-1|TRBV30|NA|NA
TGTGCGTCGCGAGGAGGGGTGAACACTGAAGCTTTCTTT
CASRGGVNTEAFF
>TRBJ1-4|TRBV30|TRBD1|NA
TGTGCCTGGACGGGACAGGGGGTTGTAACTAATGAAAAACTGTTTTTT
CAWTGQGVVTNEKLFF
>TRBJ1-5|TRBV18|NA|NA
TGTGCCAGCTCACCACCGGGGGGAAGAGAACAGCCCCAGCATTTT
CASSPPGGREQPQHF
>TRBJ1-1|TRBV7-3|NA|NA
TGTGCCAGCAGCTCTTTACAGGACGGCACTGAAGCTTTCTTT
CASSSLQDGTEAFF
>TRBJ2-7|TRBV5-1|NA|NA
TGCGCCAGCAGCTTGTCTTCCGGGTCGGGGGAGCAGTACTTC
CASSLSSGSGEQYF
>TRBJ1-6|TRBV25-1|NA|NA
TGTGCCAGCAGTGAATACCGAGGACCGAATTCACCCCTCCACTTT
CASSEYRGPNSPLHF
>TRBJ1-2|TRBV6-4|TRBD1|NA
TGTGCCAGCAGACCCGGGACAGGGAATGGCTACACCTTC
CASRPGTGNGYTF
>TRBJ1-4|TRBV14|NA|few
TGTGCCAGCAGCAAAACCACGGGGGTCACTAATGAAAAACTGTTTTTT
CASSKTTGVTNEKLFF
>TRBJ1-5|TRBV19|NA|NA
TGTGCCAGTAGTATCCGGGGTGAAAATCAGCCCCAGCATTTT
CASSIRGENQPQHF
>TRBJ1-5|TRBV30|NA|NA
TGTGCCTGGAGTGTCTCAGGTGGCAATCAGCCCCAGCATTTT
CAWSVSGGNQPQHF
>TRBJ1-1|TRBV5-6|NA|NA
TGTGCCAGCAGCTTGGAGGGTTGGACTGAAGCTTTCTTT
CASSLEGWTEAFF
>TRBJ2-3|TRBV5-1|NA|NA
TGCGCCAGCAGCTTCTGGCGGAGCACAGATACGCAGTATTTT
CASSFWRSTDTQYF
>TRBJ1-6|TRBV15|NA|NA
TGTGCCACCAGCAAATTCGGGGGCACGAAAGATACTTCACCCCTCCACTTT
CATSKFGGTKDTSPLHF
>TRBJ2-3|TRBV12-1|NA|few
TGTGCCAGCAGCCCACGGGACAGATCTAGCACAGATACGCAGTATTTT
CASSPRDRSSTDTQYF
>TRBJ2-3|TRBV7-2|NA|NA
TGTGCCAGCAGCCCCCTGGGGAAGGGGAACACAGATACGCAGTATTTT
CASSPLGKGNTDTQYF
>TRBJ1-1|TRBV10-3|NA|once
TGTGCCATCAGCCCGCAGGTCGCACACACTGAAGCTTTCTTT
CAISPQVAHTEAFF
>TRBJ1-1|TRBV28|NA|NA
TGTGCCAGCAGTTTAGGAGGGTTGGGCACTGAAGCTTTCTTT
CASSLGGLGTEAFF
>TRBJ1-1|TRBV10-3|NA|NA
TGTGCCACAACCCGACAGGAGAACACTGAAGCTTTCTTT
CATTRQENTEAFF
>TRBJ1-5|TRBV27|NA|NA
TGTGCCAGCAGTTTATCAGGGAGCAATCAGCCCCAGCATTTT
CASSLSGSNQPQHF
>TRBJ1-3|TRBV6-5|NA|NA
TGTGCCAGCAGTTACGCGGGGGACACCATATATTTT
CASSYAGDTIYF
>TRBJ2-1|TRBV5-6|TRBD2|NA
TGTGCCAGCAGCTTGAGGTCCCTAGCGGGGAATGAGCAGTTCTTC
CASSLRSLAGNEQFF
>TRBJ2-3|TRBV18|TRBD2|NA
TGTGCCAGCTCACCCGCTGGACTAGCGAGCAGGACAGATACGCAGTATTTT
CASSPAGLASRTDTQYF
>TRBJ1-5|TRBV6-6|NA|NA
TGTGCCAGCAGTGTGGATGGCAATCAGCCCCAGCATTTT
CASSVDGNQPQHF
>TRBJ2-7|TRBV2|TRBD2|NA
TGTGCCAGCGAGCGCTTAGCGGGGTTGGACGAGCAGTACTTC
CASERLAGLDEQYF
>TRBJ1-2|TRBV7-2|TRBD1|NA
TGTGCCAGCAGCTTAGATTCGGGACAGGGGGCGCAGAGGGGCTACACCTTC
CASSLDSGQGAQRGYTF
>TRBJ2-1|TRBV18|TRBD1|NA
TGTGCCAGCTCACCACGGGTCGGGACAGGGGGCCAAAATGAGCAGTTCTTC
CASSPRVGTGGQNEQFF
>TRBJ2-3|TRBV6-5|TRBD1|NA
TGTGCCAGCAGTCATGGCGGGACAGGGCAGTATTTT
CASSHGGTGQYF
>TRBJ2-7|TRBV11-2|NA|NA
TGTGCCAGCAGCTTAGATAGGGCTGATTTTAGGGAGCAGTACTTC
CASSLDRADFREQYF
>TRBJ2-3|TRBV6-6|NA|NA
TGTGCCAGCAGTTACTCTCAGGGGTTGGGCACAGATACGCAGTATTTT
CASSYSQGLGTDTQYF
>TRBJ1-6|TRBV18|NA|once
TGTGCCAGCTCACCCCGGAATCCGGGGGCAGCGGGTTCTAATTCACCCCTCCACTTT
CASSPRNPGAAGSNSPLHF
>TRBJ2-1|TRBV7-2|TRBD2|NA
TGTGCCAGCAGCCCCCCGACTAGCGGGGGCGATGAGCAGTTCTTC
CASSPPTSGGDEQFF
>TRBJ2-3|TRBV6-1|NA|NA
TGTGCCAGCAGTCGGACTAGCACAGATACGCAGTATTTT
CASSRTSTDTQYF
>TRBJ1-6|TRBV30|TRBD1|NA
TGTGCCTCTGGAGGGGGCTTCCAAGACTGGCCCCTCAATTCACCCCTCCACTTT
CASGGGFQDWPLNSPLHF
>TRBJ1-5|TRBV7-2|NA|NA
TGTGCCAGCAGCCAAACCCGGACGGTAGGCAATCAGCCCCAGCATTTT
CASSQTRTVGNQPQHF
>TRBJ2-1|TRBV20-1|NA|NA
TGCAGTGCGGATCAGGGGTTGCGGCAGTTCTTC
CSADQGLRQFF
>TRBJ2-5|TRBV7-2|NA|NA
TGTGCCAGCAGCTTAGATAATAATAAGGTAGAGACCCAGTACTTC
CASSLDNNKVETQYF
>TRBJ1-6|TRBV6-5|NA|NA
TGTGCCAGCAGTAGGGGACGGCGGGGCCAGTCACCCCTCCACTTT
CASSRGRRGQSPLHF
>TRBJ1-2|TRBV11-3|NA|NA
TGTGCCAGCAGCCCAACCCGGATGGACTACACCTTC
CASSPTRMDYTF
>TRBJ2-7|TRBV30|NA|NA
TGTGCCTGGAGTATTAATCAGGGGAACGAGCAGTACTTC
CAWSINQGNEQYF
>TRBJ2-5|TRBV7-2|NA|NA
TGTGCCAGCAGCTTAGGACTCACGTACCAAGAGACCCAGTACTTC
CASSLGLTYQETQYF
>TRBJ2-3|TRBV27|NA|NA
TGTGCCAGCAGTTTATTGTCGGGGGTCGGCACAGATACGCAGTATTTT
CASSLLSGVGTDTQYF
>TRBJ2-5|TRBV7-3|NA|many
TGTGCCAGCAGCCCGACCCCCCAAGAGACCCAGTACTTC
CASSPTPQETQYF
>TRBJ1-4|TRBV7-2|NA|NA
TGTGCCAGCAGCCTCACCTTTCGGGCAACTAATGAAAAACTGTTTTTT
CASSLTFRATNEKLFF
>TRBJ2-7|TRBV5-1|NA|once
TGCGCCAGCAGCTTGGATACAGCCACCTACGAGCAGTACTTC
CASSLDTATYEQYF
>TRBJ1-2|TRBV30|NA|NA
TGTGCCTGGAGTGTTACCGGGGGCGCTTTGGGCACCTTC
CAWSVTGGALGTF
>TRBJ2-1|TRBV9|NA|NA
TGTGCCAGCAGCGTATATGGGGGCCTATACAATGAGCAGTTCTTC
CASSVYGGLYNEQFF
>TRBJ2-7|TRBV10-1|NA|NA
TGCGCCAGCAGTGAACAGGGCCCCCTCTACGAGCAGTACTTC
CASSEQGPLYEQYF
>TRBJ2-3|TRBV30|NA|NA
TGTGCCTGGAGTAAAGGGCAGTTAAGCACAGATACGCAGTATTTT
CAWSKGQLSTDTQYF
>TRBJ1-2|TRBV19|NA|NA
TGTGCCAGTGGTCTCATTACGACGGGGGGCTACACCTTC
CASGLITTGGYTF